This T cell receptor beta chain was obtained from a study of blood T cell repertoires in COVID-19. Overall study context: Sites across the United States, Italy and Spain contributed samples from acute and convalescent COVID-19.

The age range of participants was about 18 to 89 years, with residence in about two dozen US areas. Participants had their cohort set by participant-reported clinical history. Either two negative PCRs, clearance, or symptom resolution qualified Cohort 3 donors as recovered. TCRdb's copy holds only in-frame clones and misses some; the assay was immunoSEQ multiplex PCR. Among roughly 190,000 clones listed, roughly 87% were seen once. Germline V CDR1 and CDR2: SGHRS, YFSETQ. V lost 0 bases and J 7 bases, leaving 8 bases between the germline ends. This CDR3 has 13 residues. The V and J genes are TRBV5-1 and TRBJ2-1, with D perhaps TRBD1 (5 bases). This TCR was recovered from a woman in her twenties or thirties who had recovered from COVID-19. Sequenced sample: PBMCs or T cells enriched from blood (not recorded which). DNA of the CDR3: TGCGCCAGCAGCTTGGGGGGCCAAAATGAGCAGTTCTTC. Translating gives CASSLGGQNEQFF.